These T cell receptor beta chains were read from a single sample in a study of CD8+ T cells in alopecia areata. Profiled with immunoSEQ multiplex PCR; TCRdb holds only in-frame clones, not every one. The data show about 140,000 clones, with approximately 50% seen just once and about 1% held by the top ten. The specimen was CD4+ T cells sorted from blood, collected at week 0. Receptors were obtained from a human donor with alopecia areata. The conserved cysteine and the conserved F or W are not part of the CDR3 here. Part of the rows lack a size; the others show once, few, many or a class for expanded clones.

J	V	size	CDR3
TRBJ2-7	TRBV29-1	few	SANEGVPYEQY
TRBJ2-2	TRBV18	few	ASSPVQSQNTGELF
TRBJ2-3	TRBV29-1	-	SVGPGSGKDTQY
TRBJ2-2	TRBV27	-	ASSRLAGGTGELF
TRBJ2-3	TRBV6-1	-	ASSGRPQTDTQY
TRBJ2-4	TRBV7-2	few	ASTKLRGNIQY
TRBJ2-5	TRBV7-2	once	ASSLDPGQKETQY
TRBJ1-5	TRBV28	-	ASSSMPPSNQPQH
TRBJ2-1	TRBV7-9	-	ASSLATGWAYNEQF
TRBJ1-5	TRBV19	-	ASSPMGPASGDQPQH
TRBJ2-7	TRBV29-1	-	SVARLGLVSEQY
TRBJ1-3	TRBV14	medium-sized	ASSRPGSGNTIY
TRBJ1-2	TRBV2	few	ASMADYGYT
TRBJ1-2	TRBV30	-	AWRGQGIGGYT
TRBJ2-5	TRBV29-1	few	SFFGQGGRETQY
TRBJ1-2	TRBV23-1	-	ASRSGRRSNYGYT
TRBJ2-2	TRBV9	-	ASSVDLRTNTGELF
TRBJ2-1	TRBV7-9	-	ASSYQSREQF
TRBJ1-5	TRBV7-7	few	ASSFGGGGQPQH
TRBJ2-7	TRBV6-6	-	ASSPTGTHEQY
TRBJ2-1	TRBV7-8	-	ASSLDYKAYNEQF
TRBJ2-1	TRBV9	-	ASSVAGEQF
TRBJ2-7	TRBV5-1	-	ASSFGRTSGGPYEQY
TRBJ2-5	TRBV18	-	ASSPTLAQETQY
TRBJ1-4	TRBV19	few	ASSVHGTEKLF
TRBJ1-5	TRBV7-2	-	ASSRAGNGQPQH